This T cell receptor (beta chain) was profiled in a study of neurological immune-mediated disorders. Study-wide results and caveats: The phylogenetic placement of 18 of 34 multiple sclerosis patients' repertoires in one related-CDR3 cluster constitutes a possible signature.

The CDR3 consists of 15 residues. CDR1 SGHVS and CDR2 FQNEAQ come from the germline V gene. Deletions cut 3 bases from V and 4 bases from J, with 12 bases between. This clonotype was counted at least ten times. Antigen unknown. The authors produced cDNA by 5'RACE using 10-nucleotide random UMIs. In each sequencing run, over 170 million TCR-beta sequences were generated from 15-18 subjects. One entry per CDR3 protein results from TCRdb running MiXCR on the 5' RACE reads. Of 52,000 or so distinct CDR3 sequences detected, over 3.5% appear once; the ten largest clones hold 1.5% to 2%. This receptor was obtained from a middle-aged woman with multiple sclerosis. Sequencing used CD4+ T cells from blood. This chain joins TRBV7-8 and TRBJ2-2, with a tentative D call TRBD2 (5 bases). CDR3 amino acids: CASSFRGFSTGELFF. The CDR3 DNA is TGTGCCAGCAGCTTTAGAGGGTTCAGCACCGGGGAGCTGTTTTTT.